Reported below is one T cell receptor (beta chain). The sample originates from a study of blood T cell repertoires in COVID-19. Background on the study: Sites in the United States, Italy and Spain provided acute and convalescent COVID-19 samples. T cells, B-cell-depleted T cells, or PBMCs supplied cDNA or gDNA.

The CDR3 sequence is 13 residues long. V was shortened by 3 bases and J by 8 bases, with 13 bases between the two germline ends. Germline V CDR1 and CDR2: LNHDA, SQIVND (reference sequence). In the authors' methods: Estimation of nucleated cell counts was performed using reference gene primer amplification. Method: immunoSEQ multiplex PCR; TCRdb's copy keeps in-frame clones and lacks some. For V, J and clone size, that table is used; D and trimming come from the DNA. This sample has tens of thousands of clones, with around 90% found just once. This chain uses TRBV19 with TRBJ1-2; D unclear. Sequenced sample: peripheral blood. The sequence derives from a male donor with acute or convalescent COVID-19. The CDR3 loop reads CASSMNSPLGYTF. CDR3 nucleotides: TGTGCCAGTAGTATGAACAGCCCTCTGGGCTACACCTTC.